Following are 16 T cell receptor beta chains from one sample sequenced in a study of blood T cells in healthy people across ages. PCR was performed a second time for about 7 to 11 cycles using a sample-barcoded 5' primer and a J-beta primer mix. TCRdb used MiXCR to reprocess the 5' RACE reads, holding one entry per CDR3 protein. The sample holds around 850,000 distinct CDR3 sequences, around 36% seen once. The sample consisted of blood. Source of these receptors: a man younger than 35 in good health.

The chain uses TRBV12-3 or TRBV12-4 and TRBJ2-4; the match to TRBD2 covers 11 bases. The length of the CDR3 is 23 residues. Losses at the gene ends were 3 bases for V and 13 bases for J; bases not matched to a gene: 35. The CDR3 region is CASSFRAPLDLAGGRSRYNEQYF. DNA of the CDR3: TGTGCCAGCAGTTTTAGGGCCCCACTTGATCTAGCGGGGGGACGGTCTCGCTACAATGAGCAGTACTTC.

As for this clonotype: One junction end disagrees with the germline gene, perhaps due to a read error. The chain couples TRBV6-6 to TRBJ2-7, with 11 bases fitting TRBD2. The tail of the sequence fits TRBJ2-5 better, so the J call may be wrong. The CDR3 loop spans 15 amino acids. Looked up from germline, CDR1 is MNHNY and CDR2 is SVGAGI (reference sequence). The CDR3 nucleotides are TGTGTCAGCACCAAACTAGCGGGGGTTCAAGGGACCCAGTACTTC. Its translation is CVSTKLAGVQGTQYF.

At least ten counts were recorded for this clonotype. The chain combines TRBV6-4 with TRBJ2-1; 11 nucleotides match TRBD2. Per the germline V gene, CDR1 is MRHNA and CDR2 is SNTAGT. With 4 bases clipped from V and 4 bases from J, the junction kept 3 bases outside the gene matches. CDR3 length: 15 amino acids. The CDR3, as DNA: TGTGCCAGCAGTGCACTAGCGGGGGCGTACAATGAGCAGTTCTTC. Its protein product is CASSALAGAYNEQFF.

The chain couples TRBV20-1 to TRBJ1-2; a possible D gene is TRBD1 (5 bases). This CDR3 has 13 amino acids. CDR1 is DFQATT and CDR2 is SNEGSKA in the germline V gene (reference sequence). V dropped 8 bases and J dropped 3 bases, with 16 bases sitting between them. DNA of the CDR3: TGCAGTACCCCAGTTGGACAAGACTATGGCTACACCTTC. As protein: CSTPVGQDYGYTF.

In nucleotides, the CDR3 is TGCAGTGCCCGGGGACAGCTGGCGGGCACTGAAGCTTTCTTT. Amino acid sequence: CSARGQLAGTEAFF. The chain recombines TRBV20-1 with TRBJ1-1; 7 nucleotides line up with TRBD1. The J segment lost 4 bases and the V segment lost 6 bases, leaving 11 bases of the junction unmatched. The germline gives CDR1 DFQATT, CDR2 SNEGSKA (reference sequence). The CDR3 consists of 14 residues.

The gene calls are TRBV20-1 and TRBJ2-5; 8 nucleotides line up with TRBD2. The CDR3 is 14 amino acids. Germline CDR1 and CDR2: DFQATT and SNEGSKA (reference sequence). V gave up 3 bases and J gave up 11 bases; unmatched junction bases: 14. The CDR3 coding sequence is TGCAGTGCTAGCGGGGGGGCCTCGATTAATGAGCAGTACTTC. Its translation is CSASGGASINEQYF.

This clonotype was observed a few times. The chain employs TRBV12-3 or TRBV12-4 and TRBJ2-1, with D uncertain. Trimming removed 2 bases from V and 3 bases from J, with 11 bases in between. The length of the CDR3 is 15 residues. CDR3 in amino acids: CASSLPYVIYNEQFF. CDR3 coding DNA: TGTGCCAGCAGTTTACCCTATGTTATCTACAATGAGCAGTTCTTC.

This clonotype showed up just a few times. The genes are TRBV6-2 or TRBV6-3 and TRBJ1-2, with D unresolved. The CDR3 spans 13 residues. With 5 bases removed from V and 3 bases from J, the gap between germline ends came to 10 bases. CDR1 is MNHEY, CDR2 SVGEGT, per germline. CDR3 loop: CASSMDGYYGYTF. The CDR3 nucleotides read TGTGCCAGCAGTATGGACGGTTACTATGGCTACACCTTC.

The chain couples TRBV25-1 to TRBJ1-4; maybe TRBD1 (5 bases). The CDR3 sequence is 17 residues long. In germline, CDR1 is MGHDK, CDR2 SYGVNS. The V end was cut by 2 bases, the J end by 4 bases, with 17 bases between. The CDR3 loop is CASSEPGLKDDNEKLFF. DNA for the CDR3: TGTGCCAGCAGTGAACCGGGGCTCAAGGACGATAATGAAAAACTGTTTTTT.

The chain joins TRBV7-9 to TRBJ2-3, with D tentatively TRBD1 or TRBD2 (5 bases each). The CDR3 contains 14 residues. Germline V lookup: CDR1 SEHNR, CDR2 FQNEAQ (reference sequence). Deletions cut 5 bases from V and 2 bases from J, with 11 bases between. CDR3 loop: CASSQRGDTDTQYF. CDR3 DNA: TGTGCCAGCAGCCAAAGGGGAGACACAGATACGCAGTATTTT.

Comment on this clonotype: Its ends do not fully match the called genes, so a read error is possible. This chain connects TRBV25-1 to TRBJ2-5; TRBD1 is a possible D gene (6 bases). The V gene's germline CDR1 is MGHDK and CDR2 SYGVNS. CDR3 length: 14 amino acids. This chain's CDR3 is CASSEYGTQGTQYF. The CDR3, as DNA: TGTGCCAGCAGTGAATACGGGACACAAGGGACCCAGTACTTC.

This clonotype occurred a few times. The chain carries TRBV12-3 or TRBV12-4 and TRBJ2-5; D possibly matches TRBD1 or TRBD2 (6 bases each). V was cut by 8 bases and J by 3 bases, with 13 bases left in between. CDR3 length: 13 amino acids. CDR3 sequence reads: CASAPRGEETQYF. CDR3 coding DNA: TGTGCCAGCGCCCCTAGGGGGGAAGAGACCCAGTACTTC.

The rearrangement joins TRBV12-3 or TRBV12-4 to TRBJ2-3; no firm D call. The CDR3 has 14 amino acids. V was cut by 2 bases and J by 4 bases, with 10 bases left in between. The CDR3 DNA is TGTGCCAGCAGTTTATCCCAGATCGCAGATACGCAGTATTTT. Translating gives CASSLSQIADTQYF.

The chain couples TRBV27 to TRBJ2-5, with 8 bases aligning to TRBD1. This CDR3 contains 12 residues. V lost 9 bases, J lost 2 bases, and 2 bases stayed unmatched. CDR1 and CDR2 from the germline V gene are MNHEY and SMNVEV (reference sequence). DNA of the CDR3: TGTGCCAGACGACAGGGGCAAGAGACCCAGTACTTC. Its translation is CARRQGQETQYF.

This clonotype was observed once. CDR3 region: CASSPVTGGNQPQHF. CDR3 coding DNA: TGTGCCAGCTCACCTGTGACGGGAGGCAATCAGCCCCAGCATTTT. This chain links TRBV18 with TRBJ1-5; D is unresolved. CDR3 length equals 15 residues. Germline CDR1 is KGHSH and CDR2 is LQKENI. V lost 3 bases and J 2 bases, leaving 11 bases between the germline ends.

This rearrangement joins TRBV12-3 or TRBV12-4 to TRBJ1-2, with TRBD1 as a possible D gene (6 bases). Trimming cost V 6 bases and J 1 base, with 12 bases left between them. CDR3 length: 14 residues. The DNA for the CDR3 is TGTGCCAGCAGCTTAACAGGGAATAACTATGGCTACACCTTC. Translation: CASSLTGNNYGYTF.